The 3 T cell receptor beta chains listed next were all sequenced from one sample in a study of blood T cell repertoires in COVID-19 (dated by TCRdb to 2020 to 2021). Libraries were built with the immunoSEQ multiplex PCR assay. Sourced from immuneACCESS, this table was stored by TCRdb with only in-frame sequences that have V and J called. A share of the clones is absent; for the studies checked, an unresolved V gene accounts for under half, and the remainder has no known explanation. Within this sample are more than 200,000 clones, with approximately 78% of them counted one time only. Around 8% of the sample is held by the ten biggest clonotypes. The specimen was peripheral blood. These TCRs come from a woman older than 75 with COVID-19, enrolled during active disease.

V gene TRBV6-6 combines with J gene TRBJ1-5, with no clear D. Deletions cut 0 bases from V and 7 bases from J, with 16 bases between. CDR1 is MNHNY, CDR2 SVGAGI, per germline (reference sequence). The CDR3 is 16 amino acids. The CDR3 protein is CASSYSNRGGGQPQHF. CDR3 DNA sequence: TGTGCCAGCAGTTACTCGAATCGCGGCGGCGGACAGCCCCAGCATTTT.

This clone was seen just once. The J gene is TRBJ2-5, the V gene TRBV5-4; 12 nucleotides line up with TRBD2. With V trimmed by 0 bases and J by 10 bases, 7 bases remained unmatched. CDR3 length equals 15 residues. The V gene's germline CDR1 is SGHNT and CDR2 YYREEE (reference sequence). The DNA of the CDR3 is TGTGCCAGCAGCTTGGACCCTAGCGGGAGGGCAGACCAGTACTTC. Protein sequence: CASSLDPSGRADQYF.

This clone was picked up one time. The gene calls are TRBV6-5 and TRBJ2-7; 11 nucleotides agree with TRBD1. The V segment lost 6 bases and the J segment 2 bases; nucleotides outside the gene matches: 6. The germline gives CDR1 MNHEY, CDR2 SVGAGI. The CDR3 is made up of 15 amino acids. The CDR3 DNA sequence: TGTGCCAGCAGATACGGGACAGGGGGTCCCTACGAGCAGTACTTC. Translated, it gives CASRYGTGGPYEQYF.